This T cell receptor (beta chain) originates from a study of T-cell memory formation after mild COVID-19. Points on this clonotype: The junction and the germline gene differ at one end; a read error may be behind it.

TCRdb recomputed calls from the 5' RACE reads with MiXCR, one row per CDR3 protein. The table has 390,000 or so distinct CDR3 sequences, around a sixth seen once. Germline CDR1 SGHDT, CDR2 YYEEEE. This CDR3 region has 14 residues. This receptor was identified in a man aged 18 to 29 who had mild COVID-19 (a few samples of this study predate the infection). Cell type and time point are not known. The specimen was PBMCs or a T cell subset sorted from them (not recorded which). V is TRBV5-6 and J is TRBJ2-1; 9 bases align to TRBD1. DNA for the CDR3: TGTGCCAGCAGCCCTCCTGAGGACCGGGACAGGGTAATCTTC. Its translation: CASSPPEDRDRVIF.